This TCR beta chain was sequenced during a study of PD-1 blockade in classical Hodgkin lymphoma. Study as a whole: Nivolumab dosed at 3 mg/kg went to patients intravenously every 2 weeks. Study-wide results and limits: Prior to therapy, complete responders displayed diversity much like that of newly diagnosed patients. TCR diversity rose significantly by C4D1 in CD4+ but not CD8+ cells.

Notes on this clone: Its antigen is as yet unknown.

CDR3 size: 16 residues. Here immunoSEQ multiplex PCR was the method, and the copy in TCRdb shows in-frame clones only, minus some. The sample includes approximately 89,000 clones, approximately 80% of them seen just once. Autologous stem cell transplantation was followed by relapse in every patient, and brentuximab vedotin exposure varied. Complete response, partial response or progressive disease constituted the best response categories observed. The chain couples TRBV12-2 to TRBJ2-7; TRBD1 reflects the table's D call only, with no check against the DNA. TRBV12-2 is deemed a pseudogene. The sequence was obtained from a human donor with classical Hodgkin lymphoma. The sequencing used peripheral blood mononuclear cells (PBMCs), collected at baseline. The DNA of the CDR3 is TGTGCAAGTCGCTTAGCTAGGGACAGGGACAACTACGAGCAGTACTTC. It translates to CASRLARDRDNYEQYF.